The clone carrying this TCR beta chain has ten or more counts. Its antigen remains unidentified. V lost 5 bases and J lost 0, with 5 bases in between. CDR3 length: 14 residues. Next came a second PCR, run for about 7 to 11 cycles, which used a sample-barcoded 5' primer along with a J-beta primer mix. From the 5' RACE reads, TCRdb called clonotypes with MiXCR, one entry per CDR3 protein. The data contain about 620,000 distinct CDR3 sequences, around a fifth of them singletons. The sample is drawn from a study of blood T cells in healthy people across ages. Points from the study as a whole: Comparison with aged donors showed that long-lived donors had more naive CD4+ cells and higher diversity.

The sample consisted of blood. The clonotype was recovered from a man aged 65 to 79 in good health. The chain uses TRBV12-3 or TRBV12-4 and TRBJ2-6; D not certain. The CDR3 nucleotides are TGTGCCAGCAGTCTTAGCTCTGGGGCCAACGTCCTGACTTTC. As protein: CASSLSSGANVLTF.